The 18 T cell receptor beta chains below were found in one sample sequenced in a study of T cell changes during pregnancy in multiple sclerosis. Profiling relied on immunoSEQ multiplex PCR, and the TCRdb table lists in-frame clones only, not all of them. This table has under 80,000 clones, 80% to 95% appearing once. Sequencing used CD4+ T cells from peripheral blood mononuclear cells, obtained in the second trimester of pregnancy. The receptors derive from a female donor with multiple sclerosis, enrolled in a pregnancy study.

CDR3 nucleotide sequence: TGCAGCGCCGGACTAGCGGGGGGGAGAGAGACCCAGTACTTC. Amino acids: CSAGLAGGRETQYF. This chain uses TRBV29-1 with TRBJ2-5; TRBD2 matches at 15 bases. V shed 7 bases and J 4 bases; nucleotides not matched to a gene: 4. This CDR3 contains 14 residues. CDR1 is SQVTM and CDR2 is ANQGSEA in the germline V gene.

This chain connects TRBV2 to TRBJ2-1; 7 nucleotides match TRBD1. CDR3 length: 13 residues. Germline lookup yields CDR1 SNHLY and CDR2 FYNNEI. Losses at the gene ends were 6 bases for V and 8 bases for J; bases not matched to a gene: 7. CDR3 sequence: CASRVGGRDEQFF. DNA for the CDR3: TGTGCCAGCAGGGTAGGGGGCCGGGATGAGCAGTTCTTC.

The gene calls are TRBV7-2 and TRBJ2-7; 7 bases fit TRBD1. J gave up 5 bases and V 0 bases, and 10 bases lay outside the gene matches. There are 16 residues in the CDR3. Germline V lookup: CDR1 SGHTA, CDR2 FQGNSA. CDR3: CASSLATITGAHEQYF. CDR3 nucleotide sequence: TGTGCCAGCAGCTTAGCGACGATCACAGGGGCCCACGAGCAGTACTTC.

V usage is TRBV19 and J usage is TRBJ2-5, with D possibly TRBD2 on 7 matching bases. Per germline, CDR1 LNHDA and CDR2 SQIVND (reference sequence). The CDR3 loop spans 15 amino acids. The V end lost 4 bases, the J end lost 5 bases, and 17 bases lay between the germline ends. CDR3 amino acids: CASSNSGGRRETQYF. DNA of the CDR3: TGTGCCAGTAGTAACTCCGGGGGGCGCCGGGAGACCCAGTACTTC.

The J gene is TRBJ1-5, the V gene TRBV5-6, with 7 bases matching TRBD1. Per the germline V gene, CDR1 is SGHDT and CDR2 is YYEEEE. After removal of 4 bases from V and 0 bases from J, the junction contained 10 bases not matched to a gene. This CDR3 spans 17 amino acids. The CDR3 DNA is TGTGCCAGCAGCGTGGGACAGAGCCGTTATAGCAATCAGCCCCAGCATTTT. As protein: CASSVGQSRYSNQPQHF.

The V call is TRBV7-2, the J call TRBJ2-1, with 7 bases fitting TRBD2. The V segment lost 7 bases and the J segment 15 bases; nucleotides outside the gene matches: 9. CDR3 length: 11 residues. Germline CDR1 SGHTA, CDR2 FQGNSA. CDR3 region: CASTGGGQTFF. The CDR3 DNA reads as TGTGCCAGCACGGGGGGAGGGCAGACGTTCTTC.

The chain has TRBV2 and TRBJ2-7, with a tentative D call TRBD1 (5 bases). Germline V gene lookup returns CDR1 SNHLY and CDR2 FYNNEI. CDR3 length: 14 residues. The V end lost 5 bases, the J end lost 0 bases, and 11 bases lay between the germline ends. CDR3 bases: TGTGCCAGCAGTAAGACAGAACTCTCCTACGAGCAGTACTTC. This gives the protein CASSKTELSYEQYF.

The chain recombines TRBV19 with TRBJ1-5; TRBD1 might be the D (6 bases). Germline CDR1 is LNHDA and CDR2 is SQIVND (reference sequence). V was shortened by 9 bases and J by 7 bases, with 19 bases between the two germline ends. The CDR3 is 14 residues long. CDR3 DNA sequence: TGTGCCAGCCAACTCCTCAGGGGCGGCCAGCCCCAGCATTTT. Translated, it gives CASQLLRGGQPQHF.

The table lists this clone with a count of one. V usage is TRBV11-2 and J usage is TRBJ1-1; D uncertain. The CDR3 covers 14 residues. V lost 3 bases to trimming and J lost 1 base, with 9 bases between them. CDR1 SGHAT and CDR2 FQNNGV come from the germline V gene. This CDR3 reads CASSLSSWNTEAFF. The DNA of the CDR3 is TGTGCCAGCAGCTTGAGTTCGTGGAACACTGAAGCTTTCTTT. Supplemented by reference TRBV11-2 and TRBJ1-1, the full variable domain reads EAGVAQSPRYKIIEKRQSVAFWCNPISGHATLYWYQQILGQGPKLLIQFQNNGVVDDSQLPKDRFSAERLKGVDSTLKIQPAKLEDSAVYLCASSLSSWNTEAFFGQGTRLTVV.

The chain carries TRBV27 and TRBJ1-1; 7 bases are shared with TRBD1. Looked up from germline, CDR1 is MNHEY and CDR2 is SMNVEV (reference sequence). Unmatched junction bases numbered 10, after V lost 3 bases and J lost 3 bases. The CDR3 covers 16 residues. The CDR3 sequence is CASSFSGQAGYTEAFF. CDR3 in DNA: TGTGCCAGCAGTTTTTCCGGACAGGCAGGGTACACTGAAGCTTTCTTT.

The chain employs TRBV10-3 and TRBJ2-7; 8 nucleotides align to TRBD1. This CDR3 region has 11 residues. The V segment lost 10 bases and the J segment 6 bases; nucleotides outside the gene matches: 5. CDR1 and CDR2 from the germline V gene are ENHRY and SYGVKD. DNA of the CDR3: TGTGCCACGACAGGGGCTGGCGAGCAGTACTTC. Translation: CATTGAGEQYF.

The table lists this clone with a count of one. The chain joins TRBV30 to TRBJ1-6, with 7 bases identical to TRBD1. This CDR3 contains 15 residues. Per germline, CDR1 GTSNPN and CDR2 SVGIG (reference sequence). The trim removed 0 bases at V and 7 bases at J, leaving 6 bases unmatched. The CDR3 here is CAWSVPTGLNSPLHF. CDR3 in DNA: TGTGCCTGGAGTGTACCGACAGGGTTAAATTCACCCCTCCACTTT.

The J gene is TRBJ2-2, the V gene TRBV11-2; possible D gene TRBD1, 7 bases. Germline lookup yields CDR1 SGHAT and CDR2 FQNNGV. The V gene lost 4 bases and the J gene lost 7 bases, with 28 bases spanning the gap. This CDR3 spans 19 amino acids. CDR3 DNA: TGTGCCAGCAGCTCAACAACAGGGGCCCAGCGGAGGGGAGACGGGGAGCTGTTTTTT. Encoded protein: CASSSTTGAQRRGDGELFF.

The CDR3 sequence is CASSGLRGGSETQYF. The DNA of the CDR3 is TGTGCCAGCAGCGGGCTGCGGGGGGGCTCGGAGACCCAGTACTTC. The chain employs TRBV5-6 and TRBJ2-5, with 9 bases fitting TRBD2. Germline V gene sequence: CDR1 SGHDT, CDR2 YYEEEE. The CDR3 loop spans 15 amino acids. V lost 4 bases to trimming and J lost 5 bases; unmatched junction nucleotides: 9.

V is TRBV19 and J is TRBJ1-1, with 7 bases matching TRBD1. Germline V lookup: CDR1 LNHDA, CDR2 SQIVND (reference sequence). V lost 5 bases to trimming and J lost 0 bases; unmatched junction nucleotides: 9. CDR3 length equals 16 residues. Written as DNA, the CDR3 is TGTGCCAGTAGTGCCGGCGGGACAGACCTGAACACTGAAGCTTTCTTT. It specifies CASSAGGTDLNTEAFF.

This sequence joins TRBV2 and TRBJ2-2, with D unresolved. Between the trimmed V and J ends, which lost 1 base and 5 bases, there was a span of 17 bases. The CDR3 has 17 residues. Germline CDR1 and CDR2: SNHLY and FYNNEI. This CDR3 reads CASSEGPLTPVTGELFF. Written as DNA, the CDR3 is TGTGCCAGCAGTGAAGGGCCATTGACACCAGTAACCGGGGAGCTGTTTTTT.

V is TRBV1 and J is TRBJ1-2. TRBV1 is described as a pseudogene. The length of the CDR3 is 12 residues. CDR3 sequence: CTSSQAGHGYTF. The CDR3 DNA is TGCACCAGCAGCCAAGCCGGTCATGGCTACACCTTC.

J is TRBJ2-7 and V is TRBV5-1, with no clear D. Trimming removed 2 bases from V and 2 bases from J, with 11 bases in between. CDR3 length: 14 amino acids. CDR1 SGHRS and CDR2 YFSETQ come from the germline V gene. CDR3 sequence (DNA): TGCGCCAGCAGCTTAAGTAGAAGCGCCTACGAGCAGTACTTC. It translates to CASSLSRSAYEQYF. The whole variable domain, filled in from reference TRBV5-1 and TRBJ2-7, reads KAGVTQTPRYLIKTRGQQVTLSCSPISGHRSVSWYQQTPGQGLQFLFEYFSETQRNKGNFPGRFSGRQFSNSRSEMNVSTLELGDSALYLCASSLSRSAYEQYFGPGTRLTVT.